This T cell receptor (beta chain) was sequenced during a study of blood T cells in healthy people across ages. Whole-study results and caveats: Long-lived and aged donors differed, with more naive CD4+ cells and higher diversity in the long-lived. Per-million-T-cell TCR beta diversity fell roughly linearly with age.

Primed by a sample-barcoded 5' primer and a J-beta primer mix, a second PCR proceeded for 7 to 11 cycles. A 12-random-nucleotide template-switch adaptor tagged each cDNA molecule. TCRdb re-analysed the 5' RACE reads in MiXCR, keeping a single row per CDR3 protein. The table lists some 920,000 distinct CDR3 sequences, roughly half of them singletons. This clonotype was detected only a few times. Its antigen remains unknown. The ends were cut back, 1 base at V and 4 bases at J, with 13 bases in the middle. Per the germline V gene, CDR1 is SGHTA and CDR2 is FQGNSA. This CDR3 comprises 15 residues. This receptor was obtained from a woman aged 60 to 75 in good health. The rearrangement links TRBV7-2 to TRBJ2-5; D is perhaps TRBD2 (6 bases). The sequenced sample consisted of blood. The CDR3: CASSLVSGVVETQYF. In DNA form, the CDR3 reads TGTGCCAGCAGCTTAGTTTCGGGAGTGGTAGAGACCCAGTACTTC.